These T cell receptor beta chains were read from a single sample in a study of a mutant IDH1 vaccine in newly diagnosed glioma. The method was immunoSEQ multiplex PCR; TCRdb's version includes in-frame clones alone and lacks a portion of them. The table shows tens of thousands of clones, with 89% occurring only once. For these TCRs, the target antigens are not known. Sequenced here: PBMCs, sampled from a glioma patient whose treatment included an IDH1 peptide vaccine. Source of these receptors: a woman aged 45-65 years with glioma. Both conserved end residues are part of each CDR3. The D gene is left open where the match is weak. Clone sizes are given selectively: once, few, many, or a class where the clone is expanded.

>TRBD1|TRBJ1-2|TRBV19|-
TGTGCCAGTAGGGGCTCCGAAGGGGGCGCAGGCTATGGCTACACCTTC
CASRGSEGGAGYGYTF
>-|TRBJ1-1|TRBV6-1|-
TGTGCCGGCAGTTGGGGCTTGAACACTGAAGCTTTCTTT
CAGSWGLNTEAFF
>TRBD1|TRBJ2-2|TRBV28|-
TGTGCCAGCAGTCGTCTCGAGGGGACAGGGGCGAACACCGGGGAGCTGTTTTTT
CASSRLEGTGANTGELFF
>TRBD1|TRBJ2-2|TRBV19|-
TGTGCCAGTAGGGGAGGAGGACAGGGGGCGAGCGGGGAGCTGTTTTTT
CASRGGGQGASGELFF
>TRBD2|TRBJ2-3|TRBV18|-
TGTGCCAGCTCACTAGCGGGAGTGTTGACAGATACGCAGTATTTT
CASSLAGVLTDTQYF
>-|TRBJ2-5|TRBV11-2|-
TGTGCCAGCAGACACGTTTGGGGGCGAGTCGAGACCCAGTACTTC
CASRHVWGRVETQYF
>TRBD1|TRBJ2-3|TRBV5-1|-
TGCGCCAGCAGCCCGGGACAGGGAGGCGATACGCAGTATTTT
CASSPGQGGDTQYF
>-|TRBJ2-7|TRBV6-1|-
TGTGCCAGCAGTGAAGAGAAGGGCACCTACGAGCAGTACTTC
CASSEEKGTYEQYF
>TRBD1|TRBJ2-7|TRBV27|-
TGTGCCAGCAGTTTACGTCGGACAGGGGCCACCTACGAGCAGTACTTC
CASSLRRTGATYEQYF
>TRBD2|TRBJ2-1|TRBV5-1|few
TGCGCCAGCAGCTTGCGACTAGCGGGAACCATCTCGGGGGGGGTTCCCAATGAGCAGTTCTTC
CASSLRLAGTISGGVPNEQFF
>-|TRBJ1-2|TRBV6-5|-
TGTGCCAGCAGTTACTCGAATACGGGGAACTATGGCTACACCTTC
CASSYSNTGNYGYTF
>-|TRBJ1-5|TRBV28|-
TGTGCCAGCAGTCGTAGATGGGGCAATCAGCCCCAGCATTTT
CASSRRWGNQPQHF
>TRBD2|TRBJ2-2|TRBV28|-
TGTGCCAGCAGTTACCAGGCGTCTCTAGCGGGAGGGTTATACACCGGGGAGCTGTTTTTT
CASSYQASLAGGLYTGELFF
>-|TRBJ1-1|TRBV10-3|few
TGTGCCATCAGTGAGAACGGGAAGGTCGCTGAAGCTTTCTTT
CAISENGKVAEAFF
>-|TRBJ2-6|TRBV30|-
TGTGCCTGGAGTAGGAATTCTGGGGCCAACGTCCTGACTTTC
CAWSRNSGANVLTF
>TRBD2|TRBJ2-7|TRBV7-2|-
TGTGCCAGCAGCATAGCGGGAGTCTATGGGGAGCAGTACTTC
CASSIAGVYGEQYF
>-|TRBJ1-5|TRBV27|-
TGTGCCAGCTCGGCGAGTCGCAATCAGCCCCAGCATTTT
CASSASRNQPQHF
>TRBD1|TRBJ2-7|TRBV19|-
TGTGCCAGTAGTCTACAGGGGGTCGGCGAGCAGTACTTC
CASSLQGVGEQYF
>-|TRBJ1-2|TRBV4-2|-
TGTGCCAGCAGCCAAGATGGACCGCGGTCCGATGGCTACACCTTC
CASSQDGPRSDGYTF
>TRBD2|TRBJ2-1|TRBV19|-
TGTGCCAGTAGTAGGGTCGGGAGGGCCAATGAGCAGTTCTTC
CASSRVGRANEQFF
>TRBD2|TRBJ2-3|TRBV5-4|-
TGTGCCAGCAGCTCAAGACTAGCGGGGAACACAGATACGCAGTATTTT
CASSSRLAGNTDTQYF
>TRBD1|TRBJ1-1|TRBV28|-
TGTGCCAGCAGTTTCAGGGGGCGCGTTGTGAACACTGAAGCTTTCTTT
CASSFRGRVVNTEAFF
>TRBD1|TRBJ1-5|TRBV28|-
TGTGCCAGCAGTAACGGACAGGGCGGCAATCAGCCCCAGCATTTT
CASSNGQGGNQPQHF
>TRBD2|TRBJ2-5|TRBV27|-
TGTGCCAGCAGCCCCATAGCGGGAGGGCCTACAGGGACCCAGTACTTC
CASSPIAGGPTGTQYF
>-|TRBJ2-1|TRBV2|-
TGTGCCAGCAAGCTAGCGAGATACAATGAGCAGTTCTTC
CASKLARYNEQFF
>-|TRBJ2-1|TRBV29-1|-
TGCAGCGTTGAAATAACTAGCTGGGGAGTCCGCAATGAGCAGTTCTTC
CSVEITSWGVRNEQFF
>-|TRBJ2-7|TRBV6-5|-
TGTGCCAGCAGATTCGGGGACGGCACCTACGAGCAGTACTTC
CASRFGDGTYEQYF
>-|TRBJ2-7|TRBV20-1|-
TGCAGTGCTACCTCTTTAGATGGGCAGTACTTC
CSATSLDGQYF
>-|TRBJ1-2|TRBV29-1|-
TGCAGCGTTGAAGATCGCCGGCGGGGGAACTATGGCTACACCTTC
CSVEDRRRGNYGYTF
>TRBD1|TRBJ1-4|TRBV4-1|-
TGCGCCAGCAGCTTCTTTGACAGGGGGCAACGTGAAAAACTGTTTTTT
CASSFFDRGQREKLFF
>TRBD1|TRBJ1-2|TRBV4-1|-
TGCGCCAGCAGCCTCGGGACAGGGGGACTTTCTGGCTACACCTTC
CASSLGTGGLSGYTF
>-|TRBJ1-3|TRBV19|-
TGTGCCAGTGGGGACCTGAGCTCTGGAAACACCATATATTTT
CASGDLSSGNTIYF
>-|TRBJ1-2|TRBV9|-
TGTGCCAGCACCCGCTCTAACTATGGCTACACCTTC
CASTRSNYGYTF
>-|TRBJ2-1|TRBV7-7|-
TGTGCTAGCAGCTTGACGGGGGCAATCTACAATGAGCAGTTCTTC
CASSLTGAIYNEQFF
>-|TRBJ1-1|TRBV5-4|few
TGTGCCAGCAGCGTGAACACTGAAGCTTTCTTT
CASSVNTEAFF
>TRBD1|TRBJ1-5|TRBV27|-
TGTGCCAGCAGTTTATATCAGGGGGCTGGGAATCAGCCCCAGCATTTT
CASSLYQGAGNQPQHF
>-|TRBJ2-7|TRBV18|-
TGTGCCAGCTCACCACCGAGCTCTATCGGGCCTACTAGAAGCGAGCAGTACTTC
CASSPPSSIGPTRSEQYF
>TRBD2|TRBJ2-1|TRBV27|once
TGTGCCAGCAGTCTTGAAGGACTAGCGGTCTACAATGAGCAGTTCTTC
CASSLEGLAVYNEQFF
>-|TRBJ1-1|TRBV7-2|once
TGTGCCAGCAGCCCACAGTCGTGGACTGAAGCTTTCTTT
CASSPQSWTEAFF
>-|TRBJ2-7|TRBV20-1|-
TGCAGTCCCCGGGATTCCTACGAGCAGTACTTC
CSPRDSYEQYF
>TRBD1|TRBJ2-3|TRBV5-1|-
TGCGCCAGCAGCTTAAGAAGAACAGGGGGTACAGATACGCAGTATTTT
CASSLRRTGGTDTQYF
>-|TRBJ2-7|TRBV7-9|-
TGTGCGAGCAGGGTTGACTACGAGCAGTACTTC
CASRVDYEQYF
>-|TRBJ2-3|TRBV5-1|few
TGCGCCAGCAGCTCGAGCGGGCCCCCCCCAGATACGCAGTATTTT
CASSSSGPPPDTQYF
>-|TRBJ1-4|TRBV4-1|-
TGCGCCAGCAGCCAAGTTGCGGAAAAACTGTTTTTT
CASSQVAEKLFF
>TRBD2|TRBJ2-7|TRBV7-8|-
TGTGCCAGCAGCGGGCTAGCGGGCTACGAGCAGTACTTC
CASSGLAGYEQYF
>TRBD1|TRBJ2-2|TRBV7-3|once
TGTGCCACCTCCGGGACAGGGGGTTCCGGGGAGCTGTTTTTT
CATSGTGGSGELFF
>TRBD1|TRBJ2-6|TRBV7-8|-
TGTGCCAGCAGCTCAGGGGACAGGGCCGGGGCCAACGTCCTGACTTTC
CASSSGDRAGANVLTF
>-|TRBJ1-2|TRBV7-2|-
TGTGCCAGCAGCTTATCGGGCAGGACAAACTATGGCTACACCTTC
CASSLSGRTNYGYTF
>-|TRBJ1-4|TRBV4-1|-
TGCGCCAGCAGCCAAGATATGGAGCCCCTCGGAAAACTGTTTTTT
CASSQDMEPLGKLFF
>-|TRBJ1-3|TRBV18|-
TGTGCCAGCTCACCACTTGATACCTCTGGAAACACCATATATTTT
CASSPLDTSGNTIYF
>TRBD2|TRBJ2-2|TRBV5-4|-
TGTGCCAGCAGCCCGAGGACTAGCTTAGTATCGAACACCGGGGAGCTGTTTTTT
CASSPRTSLVSNTGELFF
>-|TRBJ2-3|TRBV28|-
TGTGCCAGCAGTTTATCTGGACACACAGATACGCAGTATTTT
CASSLSGHTDTQYF
>TRBD2|TRBJ2-1|TRBV4-1|-
TGCGCCAGCAGCCAACTAGCGGGAGGAGTCAATGAGCAGTTCTTC
CASSQLAGGVNEQFF